Listed below are T cell receptor beta chains from one sample, sequenced in a study of blood T cell repertoires in COVID-19. Clones were sequenced by immunoSEQ multiplex PCR, and TCRdb holds only the in-frame ones, with some missing. The sample shows roughly 40,000 clones, roughly 93% of them seen only once. Input material: peripheral blood. These receptors came from a man in his forties or fifties with active COVID-19. The CDR3 runs from the conserved cysteine through the conserved F or W.

v_call,cdr3_aa
TRBV27,CASSALEYGGETQYF
TRBV19,CASTQGSGTEAFF
TRBV9,CASSVALAGGPIANEQFF
TRBV5-6,CASSSSGRASLYEQYF
TRBV28,CASLDRLSSGNTIYF
TRBV9,CASSSTSGDYNEQFF
TRBV6-4,CASSDALAGWTDTQYF
TRBV7-9,CASWRTSGNTGELFF
TRBV10-2,CASSGAGRPNSPLHF
TRBV9,CASSVESTGLNEQFF
TRBV19,CASNSLAAVTEAFF
TRBV9,CASSVEGTSGSYEQYF